A selection of T cell receptor beta chains follows, all from one sample in a study of control samples from healthy donors and cancer patients. The method was immunoSEQ multiplex PCR; TCRdb's version includes in-frame clones alone and lacks a portion of them. The table has 150,000 to 200,000 clones, 90% to 95% seen once. Sequencing input: blood. These receptor sequences come from a woman aged 30 to 39 in good health. CDR3s include the opening cysteine and the closing phenylalanine or tryptophan. Each record gives: D gene, J gene, V gene, CDR3 protein. A D gene is named only where the DNA matches it firmly.

TRBD2 | TRBJ2-5 | TRBV14 | CASSRTSGRETQYF
NA | TRBJ2-7 | TRBV9 | CASSVGGPKPYEQYF
NA | TRBJ1-5 | TRBV12-5 | CASGLGGGNQPQHF
NA | TRBJ1-6 | TRBV7-9 | CASSFDGPYNSPLHF
NA | TRBJ2-7 | TRBV4-3 | CASSQEFGAEQYF
TRBD2 | TRBJ2-3 | TRBV18 | CASSPRRESTDTQYF
TRBD1 | TRBJ1-4 | TRBV7-9 | CASSPGTGGFNEKLFF
NA | TRBJ1-5 | TRBV29-1 | CSVGSPNQPQHF
NA | TRBJ1-2 | TRBV27 | CASSLMGPYGYTF
TRBD1 | TRBJ1-5 | TRBV9 | CASSVAGGGQPQHF
TRBD1 | TRBJ1-2 | TRBV7-2 | CASSLGGTGGSGYTF
NA | TRBJ1-5 | TRBV2 | CASSEQGGQPQHF
NA | TRBJ1-4 | TRBV7-8 | CASSLARTLTNEKLFF
NA | TRBJ1-1 | TRBV29-1 | CSVGGFTEAFF
NA | TRBJ2-2 | TRBV5-1 | CASSAGTPNTGELFF
NA | TRBJ2-7 | TRBV4-2 | CASSQDASGSPYEQYF
TRBD1 | TRBJ1-2 | TRBV9 | CASSPDRGNYGYTF
TRBD1 | TRBJ2-2 | TRBV4-3 | CASSPGQGTGELFF
TRBD2 | TRBJ2-5 | TRBV7-3 | CASSLFGLEQETQYF
NA | TRBJ2-6 | TRBV14 | CASSQYSGANVLTF
NA | TRBJ1-1 | TRBV3-1/TRBV3-2 | CASSQDWAVNTEAFF
TRBD1 | TRBJ2-5 | TRBV7-3 | CASSGTGEETQYF
TRBD1 | TRBJ1-2 | TRBV29-1 | CSVDGGQFDYGYTF
TRBD2 | TRBJ2-2 | TRBV6-6 | CASSRGLAGGNTGELFF
NA | TRBJ2-1 | TRBV27 | CASRGLGGLNEQFF
TRBD2 | TRBJ2-1 | TRBV7-2 | CASSILAGGYNEQFF
NA | TRBJ1-2 | TRBV12-3/TRBV12-4 | CASSFRGSYGYTF
NA | TRBJ2-7 | TRBV20-1 | CSASVTYEQYF
NA | TRBJ1-5 | TRBV18 | CASSPGARPSQPQHF
NA | TRBJ1-5 | TRBV29-1 | CSVVQGPNQPQHF
NA | TRBJ1-4 | TRBV9 | CASSVGTDSVNEKLFF
NA | TRBJ1-2 | TRBV6-2/TRBV6-3 | CASSYGGANYGYTF
TRBD2 | TRBJ2-7 | TRBV2 | CASSVGAGGPYEQYF
NA | TRBJ1-1 | TRBV28 | CASRTQTVEAFF
NA | TRBJ1-1 | TRBV20-1 | CSASRQKIGGTEAFF
TRBD1 | TRBJ1-5 | TRBV4-2 | CASSHGTGGSQPQHF
NA | TRBJ2-3 | TRBV11-2 | CASSLSLSTDTQYF
NA | TRBJ1-5 | TRBV18 | CASSQADSNQPQHF
TRBD1 | TRBJ1-1 | TRBV6-5 | CASRPDRGFTEAFF
TRBD2 | TRBJ2-5 | TRBV4-2 | CASSQASGRGGETQYF
NA | TRBJ2-1 | TRBV7-8 | CASSFDGPYNEQFF
NA | TRBJ1-2 | TRBV3-1/TRBV3-2 | CASSQGGAYGYTF
TRBD2 | TRBJ2-1 | TRBV7-3 | CASSLSGGANEQFF
NA | TRBJ1-2 | TRBV19 | CASSISPRDLGYTF
NA | TRBJ1-3 | TRBV2 | CASSGSGNTIYF
TRBD2 | TRBJ2-3 | TRBV7-3 | CASSSSGSGPDTQYF
TRBD2 | TRBJ2-1 | TRBV4-1 | CASSQVSSGYNEQFF
NA | TRBJ1-1 | TRBV5-1 | CASSPDNMNTEAFF
TRBD1 | TRBJ1-4 | TRBV6-2/TRBV6-3 | CASSARDRGITNEKLFF
NA | TRBJ1-2 | TRBV11-3 | CASSLDSYGYTF
TRBD2 | TRBJ2-7 | TRBV20-1 | CSASSGQSSYEQYF
NA | TRBJ1-4 | TRBV21-1 | CASSRTDATNEKLFF
NA | TRBJ2-5 | TRBV11-2 | CASRAIRGRETQYF
NA | TRBJ1-2 | TRBV15 | CATSRDRDDYGYTF
TRBD2 | TRBJ2-3 | TRBV6-4 | CASSDSQTSGSDTQYF